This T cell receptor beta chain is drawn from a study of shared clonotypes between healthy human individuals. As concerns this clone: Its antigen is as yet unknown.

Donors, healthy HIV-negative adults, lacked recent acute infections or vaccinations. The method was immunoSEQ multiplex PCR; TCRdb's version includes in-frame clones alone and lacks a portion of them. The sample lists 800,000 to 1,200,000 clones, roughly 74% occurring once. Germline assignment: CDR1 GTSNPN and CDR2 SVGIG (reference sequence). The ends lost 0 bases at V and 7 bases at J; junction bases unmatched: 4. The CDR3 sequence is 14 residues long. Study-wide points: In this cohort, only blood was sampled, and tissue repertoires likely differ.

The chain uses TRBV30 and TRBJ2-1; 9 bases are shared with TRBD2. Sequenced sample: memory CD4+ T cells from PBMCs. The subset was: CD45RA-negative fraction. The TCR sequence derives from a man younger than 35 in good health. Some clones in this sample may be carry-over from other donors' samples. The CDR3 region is CAWSVLLAGNEQFF. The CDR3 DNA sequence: TGTGCCTGGAGTGTACTCCTAGCGGGGAATGAGCAGTTCTTC.